Given below is one TCR beta chain in context. As yet, its antigen is unknown. Germline CDR1 and CDR2: MNHNY and SVGAGI (reference sequence). With 0 bases clipped from V and 4 bases from J, the junction kept 6 bases outside the gene matches. The CDR3 has 16 amino acids. PCR used 60 Vbeta primers and 13 Jbeta primers. Authors' data handling: Later reanalysis found approximately 80 million unique TCR beta chains, roughly 10 million of them shared. Some clones are missing from TCRdb's copy, which holds only in-frame ones; the method was immunoSEQ multiplex PCR. V and J calls and clone size follow that table, whereas D and trimming were derived from the DNA. This table has some 130,000 clones, around 77% appearing once. The data were obtained in a study of cytomegalovirus exposure and HLA in healthy donors. Study-wide results and limits: Later analysis placed DRB1 highest and HLA-C lowest in TCR association rates, which differed by HLA locus. Testing in vitro showed a few CMV-associated chains specific for CMV antigens.

Sequencing was carried out using PBMCs. The clonotype comes from a woman aged 60-75 years in good health and CMV-seronegative. The chain couples TRBV6-6 to TRBJ2-3; TRBD2 matches at 8 bases. Here the CDR3 DNA reads TGTGCCAGCAGTTACTCGCTCGGGGGGGGCCCAGATACGCAGTATTTT. It is translated as CASSYSLGGGPDTQYF.